The next 16 T cell receptor beta chains were all read from a single sample in a study of blood T cell repertoires in COVID-19 (dated by TCRdb to about 2020). Libraries were prepared through the immunoSEQ multiplex PCR assay. Drawn from immuneACCESS, this table holds only the in-frame rearrangements with V and J called that TCRdb kept. Clones are partly lost; checked studies trace under half to an unresolved V gene and leave the rest unexplained. This sample comprises fewer than 40,000 clones, roughly 77% of them detected only once. Clones ranked in the top ten supply under 50% of the sample. Sample: peripheral blood. These receptors originate from a man older than 75 with active or convalescent COVID-19.

The chain recombines TRBV18 with TRBJ2-7; 7 nucleotides align to TRBD1. Looked up from germline, CDR1 is KGHSH and CDR2 is LQKENI. CDR3 length: 16 amino acids. J gave up 1 base and V 4 bases, and 10 bases lay outside the gene matches. CDR3 residues: CASSLNRGTQSYEQYF. Here the CDR3 DNA reads TGTGCCAGCTCACTCAACAGGGGTACACAGTCCTACGAGCAGTACTTC.

This chain links TRBV6-2 or TRBV6-3 with TRBJ2-1; 8 bases are shared with TRBD2. The trim removed 4 bases at V and 8 bases at J, leaving 13 bases unmatched. Germline V lookup: CDR1 MNHEY, CDR2 SVGEGT. The CDR3 is 16 residues long. The CDR3 DNA sequence: TGTGCCAGCAGTTTCCCCCCGCGGGGCGGGGGGTATGAGCAGTTCTTC. Its protein is CASSFPPRGGGYEQFF.

The rearrangement joins TRBV27 to TRBJ1-1; 7 bases agree with TRBD1. Germline CDR1 and CDR2: MNHEY and SMNVEV (reference sequence). With V trimmed by 6 bases and J by 4 bases, 8 bases remained unmatched. This CDR3 is built from 14 residues. CDR3 DNA sequence: TGTGCCAGCAGCAGGGGGTCTTCGATCACTGAAGCTTTCTTT. Protein: CASSRGSSITEAFF.

The CDR3 bases are TGTGCCAGCAGTTACTCGATTAACTCCGTGCGTTACAATGAGCAGTTCTTC. This codes for CASSYSINSVRYNEQFF. The chain employs TRBV6-2 or TRBV6-3 and TRBJ2-1; D remains ambiguous. The CDR3 sequence is 17 residues long. The germline V gene has CDR1 MNHEY and CDR2 SVGEGT. V was trimmed by 0 bases and J by 4 bases, leaving 16 bases between them.

This clone occurred a few times. The CDR3 sequence is CASSATSDYGYTF. Written as DNA, the CDR3 is TGTGCCAGCAGCGCGACATCGGACTATGGCTACACCTTC. The chain combines TRBV5-4 with TRBJ1-2; D not resolved. The CDR3 runs to 13 residues. Germline-derived CDR1 and CDR2 are SGHNT and YYREEE (reference sequence). Trimming took 4 bases from V and 3 from J, leaving 10 bases between them.

The DNA for the CDR3 is TGCAGCGTTGCGGGACAGAGCAATCAGCCCCAGCATTTT. It encodes CSVAGQSNQPQHF. The rearrangement links TRBV29-1 to TRBJ1-5, with 7 bases lining up with TRBD1. The CDR3 has 13 amino acids. J gave up 1 base and V 4 bases, and 1 base lay outside the gene matches. Germline loops: CDR1 SQVTM, CDR2 ANQGSEA.

The chain joins TRBV30 to TRBJ1-2; TRBD1 aligns across 7 bases. Germline V gene data show CDR1 as GTSNPN and CDR2 as SVGIG (reference sequence). The CDR3 sequence is 11 residues long. Trimming at V came to 8 bases and at J to 6 bases, leaving 6 bases not matched to a gene. The CDR3 reads CARGQVHGYTF. CDR3 in DNA: TGTGCCCGTGGACAGGTCCATGGCTACACCTTC.

This chain uses TRBV27 with TRBJ2-1, with unresolved D. The V end lost 0 bases, the J end lost 10 bases, and 7 bases lay between the germline ends. Germline loops: CDR1 MNHEY, CDR2 SMNVEV (reference sequence). The CDR3 is 12 amino acids. CDR3 sequence (DNA): TGTGCCAGCAGTTTATCGATCGGGGAGCAGTTCTTC. Protein: CASSLSIGEQFF.

The CDR3 DNA reads TGTGCCAGCAGTCTTACTAGCGGGGGGGCTATAGATACGCAGTATTTT. It specifies CASSLTSGGAIDTQYF. V and J are TRBV6-2 or TRBV6-3 and TRBJ2-3; 13 bases agree with TRBD2. CDR1 and CDR2 (germline): MNHEY, SVGEGT. V trimming: 5 bases; J trimming: 5 bases; junction bases outside the gene matches: 7. This CDR3 contains 16 residues.

The chain employs TRBV14 and TRBJ2-5; 14 bases line up with TRBD2. Germline CDR1 is SGHDN and CDR2 is FVKESK. The CDR3 contains 17 residues. Losses at the gene ends were 4 bases for V and 5 bases for J; bases not matched to a gene: 9. The CDR3 reads CASSLGLAGVAVETQYF. The CDR3 DNA reads as TGTGCCAGCAGCCTGGGACTAGCGGGGGTTGCGGTTGAGACCCAGTACTTC. Full variable domain (outside the CDR3, taken from reference TRBV14 and TRBJ2-5): EAGVTQFPSHSVIEKGQTVTLRCDPISGHDNLYWYRRVMGKEIKFLLHFVKESKQDESGMPNNRFLAERTGGTYSTLKVQPAELEDSGVYFCASSLGLAGVAVETQYFGPGTRLLVL.

The chain joins TRBV5-1 to TRBJ1-4; 11 nucleotides match TRBD1. J lost 8 bases, V lost 4 bases, and 4 bases had no gene match. CDR1 is SGHRS, CDR2 YFSETQ, per germline. The CDR3 runs 14 residues. The CDR3 DNA reads TGCGCCAGCAGCGGGGGACAGGGGGAAGAAAAACTGTTTTTT. Amino acid sequence: CASSGGQGEEKLFF.

The J gene is TRBJ2-1, the V gene TRBV19; TRBD2 matches 9 bases. CDR1 is LNHDA and CDR2 is SQIVND in the germline V gene (reference sequence). The CDR3 runs to 14 residues. With V trimmed by 6 bases and J by 4 bases, 4 bases remained unmatched. CDR3 nucleotide sequence: TGTGCCAGTAGCCCGGGACTAGCTTACAATGAGCAGTTCTTC. Translation: CASSPGLAYNEQFF.

The V and J genes are TRBV6-1 and TRBJ1-6, with a possible D match to TRBD1 (5 bases). This CDR3 contains 15 residues. Germline V gives CDR1 MNHNS, CDR2 SASEGT. The germline V and J ends were trimmed by 0 bases and 4 bases, with 7 bases remaining between them. Here the CDR3 reads CASSEAGGYNSPLHF. The CDR3, as DNA: TGTGCCAGCAGTGAAGCGGGGGGATATAATTCACCCCTCCACTTT.

In this sample, this clone turned up a few times. The chain is built from TRBV5-4 and TRBJ1-2; no firm D call. Germline CDR1 and CDR2: SGHNT and YYREEE (reference sequence). The CDR3 has 14 amino acids. V gave up 0 bases and J gave up 2 bases, with 8 bases separating them. The CDR3 nucleotides read TGTGCCAGCAGCTTGGACAGTCGAAACTATGGCTACACCTTC. It encodes CASSLDSRNYGYTF.

This clone showed up just a few times. This chain connects TRBV9 to TRBJ1-2, with D possibly being TRBD1 (6 bases). The CDR3 totals 15 residues. Germline lookup yields CDR1 SGDLS and CDR2 YYNGEE. The V and J ends lost 3 bases and 4 bases respectively, with 16 bases between them. The CDR3 sequence is CASSAGDTSFYGYTF. The CDR3 DNA follows: TGTGCCAGCAGCGCAGGGGACACCTCGTTCTATGGCTACACCTTC.

The genes are TRBV27 and TRBJ2-7; no clear D gene. The CDR3 runs 13 residues. CDR1 is MNHEY and CDR2 is SMNVEV in the germline V gene (reference sequence). Trimming cost V 5 bases and J 0 bases, with 8 bases left between them. Here the CDR3 DNA reads TGTGCCAGCAGTCCCAAGAGCTCCTACGAGCAGTACTTC. Translated: CASSPKSSYEQYF.